The rows below give T cell receptor beta chains drawn from one sample of a study of T cells in Graves' hyperthyroidism and ophthalmopathy. TCRdb re-called the multiplex PCR reads with MiXCR, one entry per CDR3 protein. In the table there are 700,000 or so distinct CDR3 sequences, around 13% of which are singletons. The source material was blood. The receptors here all came from a woman aged 45-65 years with Graves' ophthalmopathy. Both conserved end residues are part of each CDR3. The D gene is left open where the match is weak. Part of the rows lack a size; the others show once, few, many or a class for expanded clones.

TRBJ2-1,TRBD2,many,TRBV20-1,CSAPPTSGRYNEQFF,TGCAGTGCGCCCCCGACTAGCGGGCGCTACAATGAGCAGTTCTTC
TRBJ2-1,-,many,TRBV11-3,CASSPTRGSYNEQFF,TGTGCCAGCAGCCCGACGCGGGGATCCTACAATGAGCAGTTCTTC
TRBJ2-1,-,-,TRBV6-5,CASSYRASYYNEQFF,TGTGCCAGCAGTTATAGAGCGTCATACTACAATGAGCAGTTCTTC
TRBJ2-1,-,many,TRBV20-1,CSARGGRHEQFF,TGCAGTGCTAGAGGGGGGAGGCATGAGCAGTTCTTC
TRBJ2-6,-,-,TRBV5-1,CASSHPPGQPSGANVLTF,TGCGCCAGCAGCCACCCGCCGGGACAACCCTCTGGGGCCAACGTCCTGACTTTC
TRBJ2-7,-,many,TRBV7-9,CASSPHRGGSYEQYF,TGTGCCAGCAGCCCACACAGGGGGGGATCCTACGAGCAGTACTTC
TRBJ2-2,TRBD1,-,TRBV7-8,CASSFTRGRGTGELFF,TGTGCCAGCAGCTTTACCCGGGGCAGGGGGACCGGGGAGCTGTTTTTT
TRBJ2-6,-,many,TRBV27,CASSLNGANVLTF,TGTGCCAGCAGTTTAAACGGGGCCAACGTCCTGACTTTC
TRBJ2-4,TRBD1,many,TRBV28,CASSTPGQGFNIQYF,TGTGCCAGCAGTACCCCAGGACAGGGGTTCAACATTCAGTACTTC
TRBJ1-1,-,few,TRBV6-1,CASSEARLYTEAFF,TGTGCCAGCAGTGAGGCGCGTCTGTACACTGAAGCTTTCTTT
TRBJ1-2,TRBD1,many,TRBV28,CASSRSRQGSDGYTF,TGTGCCAGCAGCCGATCGAGACAGGGGTCGGATGGCTACACCTTC
TRBJ2-3,TRBD1,-,TRBV28,CASRKQGVQITDTQYF,TGTGCCAGCAGAAAACAGGGGGTCCAAATCACAGATACGCAGTATTTT
TRBJ2-1,TRBD1,many,TRBV7-9,CASSARQGVIFNEQFF,TGTGCCAGCAGCGCTAGACAGGGGGTGATATTCAATGAGCAGTTCTTC
TRBJ2-2,-,many,TRBV24-1,CATSELGPGTGELFF,TGTGCCACCAGTGAATTAGGCCCGGGGACCGGGGAGCTGTTTTTT
TRBJ1-2,-,-,TRBV15,CATSGRQDYGYTF,TGTGCCACCAGCGGTCGACAGGATTATGGCTACACCTTC
TRBJ2-5,TRBD1,many,TRBV10-3,CAISVSGTDKETQYF,TGTGCCATCAGTGTTTCCGGGACAGATAAAGAGACCCAGTACTTC
TRBJ2-1,TRBD2,few,TRBV12-3/TRBV12-4,CASRLRGGDPSNEQFF,TGTGCCAGCAGGCTCCGGGGGGGAGATCCTAGCAATGAGCAGTTCTTC
TRBJ2-2,-,-,TRBV12-3/TRBV12-4,CASSFMLGGWTGELFF,TGTGCCAGCAGTTTCATGTTAGGGGGGTGGACCGGGGAGCTGTTTTTT
TRBJ2-1,TRBD2,-,TRBV12-3/TRBV12-4,CASTQPSGHSYNEQFF,TGTGCCAGCACTCAACCTAGCGGGCACTCCTACAATGAGCAGTTCTTC
TRBJ2-3,TRBD2,many,TRBV18,CASSPAAGGRADTQYF,TGTGCCAGCTCACCAGCGGCGGGAGGAAGGGCAGATACGCAGTATTTT
TRBJ2-3,-,-,TRBV15,CATSSHPSRKDTQYF,TGTGCCACCAGCTCTCATCCTTCGCGGAAAGATACGCAGTATTTT
TRBJ1-2,-,many,TRBV27,CASSYTRDFYGYTF,TGTGCCAGCAGTTATACCCGGGACTTCTATGGCTACACCTTC
TRBJ2-6,TRBD1,-,TRBV27,CASREQGANAGANVLTF,TGTGCCAGCAGGGAACAGGGGGCAAATGCTGGGGCCAACGTCCTGACTTTC
TRBJ2-3,TRBD2,many,TRBV29-1,CSVVGTDSGRNTDTQYF,TGCAGCGTTGTCGGGACAGATAGCGGGAGAAACACAGATACGCAGTATTTT
TRBJ2-4,-,-,TRBV9,CASSEGGAGLNIQYF,TGTGCCAGCAGCGAGGGTGGGGCAGGGTTAAACATTCAGTACTTC
TRBJ2-5,TRBD1,-,TRBV3-1,CASSSLQGAYQETQYF,TGTGCCAGCAGTTCACTACAGGGGGCCTACCAAGAGACCCAGTACTTC
TRBJ2-1,TRBD2,many,TRBV20-1,CSATPGPSGSGEQFF,TGCAGTGCTACACCTGGTCCTAGCGGGAGTGGTGAGCAGTTCTTC
TRBJ2-7,TRBD1,many,TRBV20-1,CSALRQGTYEQYF,TGCAGTGCGCTCAGACAGGGAACCTACGAGCAGTACTTC
TRBJ2-3,-,many,TRBV5-1,CASSEDSTDTQYF,TGCGCCAGCAGCGAGGACAGCACAGATACGCAGTATTTT
TRBJ1-5,-,many,TRBV4-2,CASSQADGQPQHF,TGTGCCAGCAGCCAAGCGGATGGTCAGCCCCAGCATTTT
TRBJ2-2,TRBD1,few,TRBV9,CASSPRDRGRSYANTRELFF,TGTGCCAGCAGCCCCCGGGACAGGGGGCGCAGTTACGCGAACACCAGGGAGCTGTTTTTT
TRBJ1-5,-,few,TRBV15,CATSRDPLGGRQPQHF,TGTGCCACCAGCAGAGACCCTCTGGGGGGCCGGCAGCCCCAGCATTTT
TRBJ2-5,TRBD2,many,TRBV24-1,CATSGLAGSKETQYF,TGTGCCACCAGTGGACTAGCGGGAAGTAAAGAGACCCAGTACTTC
TRBJ1-1,-,many,TRBV6-5,CASSYAALNTEAFF,TGTGCCAGCAGTTACGCGGCCCTGAACACTGAAGCTTTCTTT
TRBJ2-2,-,-,TRBV7-3,CASPWPGVFPPNTGELFF,TGTGCCAGTCCGTGGCCGGGAGTATTTCCCCCGAACACCGGGGAGCTGTTTTTT
TRBJ2-2,-,many,TRBV7-9,CASSFPGTTNTGELFF,TGTGCCAGCAGCTTTCCCGGGACAACGAACACCGGGGAGCTGTTTTTT
TRBJ2-4,-,-,TRBV6-5,CASSYSIQGPFAKNIQYF,TGTGCCAGCAGTTACTCGATTCAGGGCCCGTTCGCCAAAAACATTCAGTACTTC
TRBJ1-1,-,few,TRBV10-3,CAISGGAGANTEAFF,TGTGCCATCAGTGGGGGGGCAGGGGCGAACACTGAAGCTTTCTTT
TRBJ2-4,-,-,TRBV6-1,CASRPGLPGNIQYF,TGTGCCAGCAGGCCGGGACTCCCGGGGAACATTCAGTACTTC
TRBJ2-3,TRBD1,many,TRBV20-1,CSAKQGARTDTQYF,TGCAGTGCTAAACAGGGGGCGAGAACAGATACGCAGTATTTT
TRBJ2-3,TRBD2,many,TRBV12-3/TRBV12-4,CASGEKLGLAVSTDTQYF,TGTGCCAGCGGAGAGAAATTGGGACTAGCGGTGAGCACAGATACGCAGTATTTT
TRBJ2-2,-,-,TRBV28,CASSPNLGAADTGELFF,TGTGCCAGCAGTCCCAATCTGGGGGCGGCGGACACCGGGGAGCTGTTTTTT
TRBJ2-1,TRBD2,-,TRBV12-5,CASGPGTSGSYEQFF,TGTGCTAGTGGGCCCGGGACTAGCGGGAGTTATGAGCAGTTCTTC
TRBJ1-1,-,many,TRBV12-3/TRBV12-4,CASSFGSRNTEAFF,TGTGCCAGCAGTTTTGGCAGCAGGAACACTGAAGCTTTCTTT
TRBJ2-7,TRBD2,few,TRBV9,CASSAGLADLSYEQYF,TGTGCCAGCAGCGCCGGACTAGCGGACCTCTCCTACGAGCAGTACTTC
TRBJ2-1,TRBD2,-,TRBV25-1,CASSEFGGAGYNEQFF,TGTGCCAGCAGTGAATTCGGGGGGGCGGGATACAATGAGCAGTTCTTC
TRBJ2-2,-,-,TRBV12-3/TRBV12-4,CASSRLANTGELFF,TGTGCCAGCAGCCGACTAGCGAACACCGGGGAGCTGTTTTTT